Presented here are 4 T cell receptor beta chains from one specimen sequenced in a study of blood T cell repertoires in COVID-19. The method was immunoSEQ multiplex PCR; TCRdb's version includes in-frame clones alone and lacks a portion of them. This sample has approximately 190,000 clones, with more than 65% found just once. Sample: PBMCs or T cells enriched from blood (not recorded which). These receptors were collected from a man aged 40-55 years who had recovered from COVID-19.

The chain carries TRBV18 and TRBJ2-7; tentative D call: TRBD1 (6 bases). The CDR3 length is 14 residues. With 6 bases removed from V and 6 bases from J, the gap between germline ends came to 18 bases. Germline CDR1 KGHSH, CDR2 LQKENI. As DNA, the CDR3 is TGTGCCAGCTCTGAGAGGGACATCAGCCTCGAGCAGTACTTC. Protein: CASSERDISLEQYF.

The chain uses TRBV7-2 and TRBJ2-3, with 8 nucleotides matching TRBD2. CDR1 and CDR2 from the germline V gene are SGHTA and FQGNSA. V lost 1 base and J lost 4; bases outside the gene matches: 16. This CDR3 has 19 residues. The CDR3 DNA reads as TGTGCCAGCAGCTTAGGGGGACTAGAGGGGTGGCAGGGCGCAGATACGCAGTATTTT. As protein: CASSLGGLEGWQGADTQYF.

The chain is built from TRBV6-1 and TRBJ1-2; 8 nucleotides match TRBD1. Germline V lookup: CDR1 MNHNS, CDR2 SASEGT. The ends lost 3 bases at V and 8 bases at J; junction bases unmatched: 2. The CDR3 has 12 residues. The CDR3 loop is CASSETGDGYTF. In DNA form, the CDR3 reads TGTGCCAGCAGTGAGACAGGGGACGGCTACACCTTC.

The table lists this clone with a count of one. CDR3 protein: CASSDPLPTAHYGYTF. Written as DNA, the CDR3 is TGTGCCAGCAGCGACCCCCTTCCGACAGCCCACTATGGCTACACCTTC. The rearrangement uses TRBV11-3 and TRBJ1-2; D possibly corresponds to TRBD1 (5 bases). V lost 5 bases, J lost 3 bases, and 19 bases lay in between. This CDR3 is built from 16 residues. Germline V CDR1 and CDR2: SGHNT, YENEEA.